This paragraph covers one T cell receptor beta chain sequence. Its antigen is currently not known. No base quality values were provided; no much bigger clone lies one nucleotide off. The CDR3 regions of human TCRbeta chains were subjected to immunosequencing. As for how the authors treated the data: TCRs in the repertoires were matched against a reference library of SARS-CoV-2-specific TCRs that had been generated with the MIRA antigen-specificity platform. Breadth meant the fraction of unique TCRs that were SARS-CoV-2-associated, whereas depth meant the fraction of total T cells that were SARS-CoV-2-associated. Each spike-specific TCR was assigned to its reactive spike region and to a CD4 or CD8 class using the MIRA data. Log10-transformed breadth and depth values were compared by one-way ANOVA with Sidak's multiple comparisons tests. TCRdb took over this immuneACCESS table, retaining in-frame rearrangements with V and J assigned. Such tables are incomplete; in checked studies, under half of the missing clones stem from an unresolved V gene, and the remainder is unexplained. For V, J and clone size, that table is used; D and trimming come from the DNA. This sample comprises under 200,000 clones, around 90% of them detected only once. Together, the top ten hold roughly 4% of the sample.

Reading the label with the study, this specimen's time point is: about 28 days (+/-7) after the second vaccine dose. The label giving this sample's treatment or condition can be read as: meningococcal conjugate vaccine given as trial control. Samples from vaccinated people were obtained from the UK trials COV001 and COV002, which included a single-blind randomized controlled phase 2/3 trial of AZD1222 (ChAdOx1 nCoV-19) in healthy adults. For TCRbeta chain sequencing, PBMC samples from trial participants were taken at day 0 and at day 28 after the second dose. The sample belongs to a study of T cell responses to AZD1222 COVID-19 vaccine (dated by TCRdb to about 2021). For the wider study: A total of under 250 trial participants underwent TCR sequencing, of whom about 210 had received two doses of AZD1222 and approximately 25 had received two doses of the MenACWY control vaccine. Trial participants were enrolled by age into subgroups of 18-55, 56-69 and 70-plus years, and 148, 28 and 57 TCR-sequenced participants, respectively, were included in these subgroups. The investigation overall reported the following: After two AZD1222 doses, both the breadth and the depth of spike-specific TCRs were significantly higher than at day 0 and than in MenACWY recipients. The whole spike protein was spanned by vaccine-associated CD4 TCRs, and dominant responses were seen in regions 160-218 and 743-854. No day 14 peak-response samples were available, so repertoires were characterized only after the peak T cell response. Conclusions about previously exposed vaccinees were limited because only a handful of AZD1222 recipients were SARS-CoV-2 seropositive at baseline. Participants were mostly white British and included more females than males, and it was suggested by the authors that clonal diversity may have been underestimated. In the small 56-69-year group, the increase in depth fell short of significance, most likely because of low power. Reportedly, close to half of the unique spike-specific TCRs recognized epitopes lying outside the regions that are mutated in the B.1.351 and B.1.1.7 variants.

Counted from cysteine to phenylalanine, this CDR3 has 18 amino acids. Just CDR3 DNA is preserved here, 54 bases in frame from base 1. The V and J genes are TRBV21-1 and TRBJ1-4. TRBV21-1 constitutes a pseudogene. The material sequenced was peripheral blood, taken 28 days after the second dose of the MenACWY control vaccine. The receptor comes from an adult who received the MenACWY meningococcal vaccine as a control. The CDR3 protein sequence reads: CASSFVACTGGRAAKLFF. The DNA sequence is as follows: TGTGCCAGCAGCTTCGTAGCTTGTACCGGGGGGCGGGCGGCAAAACTGTTTTTT.